Sequencing of this T cell receptor beta chain was carried out in a study of cytotoxic CD8 clonotypes in ibrutinib-treated CLL listed by TCRdb under 2021. Regarding the complete study: The cohort had about a dozen relapsed/refractory and about 15 treatment-naive patients; about 17 were IGHV unmutated. On average, each sample had hundreds of thousands of productive templates and more than 75,000 productive rearrangements. Cryopreserved peripheral blood mononuclear cells were collected at three points: before therapy, at response, and at either sustained remission or disease progression. Of the approximately 94 people in the trial, some 28 had longitudinal samples available. Every sample from remission and from progressive disease was obtained while the patients were still on ibrutinib. The response samples were drawn at a median of approximately twelve months into treatment, with a range of about 6 to 40 months. Responses were partial in 25 or so patients and complete in 2; after median about 63 months follow-up, around 15 stayed in remission and roughly twelve progressed. Overall results and qualifications from the work: Lymph node repertoires were not examined, and the timing of sampling was not matched between patients in sustained remission and those whose disease progressed. Baseline clonality was found to be higher than that of age-matched healthy donors and was strongly correlated with circulating CD8+ T-cell counts. Public clonotypes were rare and either shrank or stayed stable during treatment, and the rise in clonality at ibrutinib response reflected expansion of private clonotypes. Clonality increased at ibrutinib response, stayed stable in sustained remission, and fell back toward baseline at progression.

For CDR1 and CDR2, the germline V gene lists SGHDN and FVKESK. A distance of 14 bases separates the germline ends of V and J, which lose 4 bases and 7 bases respectively. The CDR3 holds 14 amino acids from the cysteine to the phenylalanine. Only the CDR3 portion is preserved as DNA: 42 bases, with reading frame beginning at the first base. This clone was recorded many times. Its antigen remains undetermined. No much larger clone is present one base from it, and per-base qualities are unavailable. The goal of deep resolution MiSeq sequencing was a depth between 1 in 1 million and 1 in 200,000 T cells, and coverage averaged 10x per clonotype. The immunoSEQ hsTCRB Kit was used to generate the TCR beta libraries. On the authors' methods: ImmunoSEQ Data Assistant and ImmunoSEQ Analyzer were used for data analysis, and V, D and J genes were assigned according to IMGT definitions. Clonality, which ranges from 0 to 1, was calculated by subtracting the normalized Shannon entropy of productive rearrangement frequencies from one. Only overrepresented clonotypes making up at least 0.05% of the repertoire of each patient were included in the public clonotype analysis. Repertoires from some 14 age-matched healthy donors in immuneACCESS were used as clonality controls. TCRdb provides this immuneACCESS table in a form limited to in-frame rearrangements. Some clones are lacking; in checked studies, under half of them reflect an unresolved V gene, and why the rest are absent is not known. D and trimming come from the DNA, and the V and J calls and clone size come from that table. This sample is represented by under 200,000 clones; under 90% of them were singletons. The top ten clonotypes cover about 5% of the sample.

Per the publication, the time point label means: approximately 2 years on ibrutinib. For TCR beta library preparation, approximately 1.9 micrograms of genomic DNA was extracted from cryopreserved PBMCs. High-throughput TCR beta sequencing was performed on longitudinal blood samples from CLL patients receiving ibrutinib monotherapy. Patients were enrolled in a phase 2 open-label single-center ibrutinib monotherapy trial. The chain was built from TRBV14 and TRBJ1-3; perhaps TRBD1 is the D gene, with 6 bases matching. The sequencing used PBMCs, collected after 24 months of ibrutinib treatment. This clonotype was sampled from a human donor with chronic lymphocytic leukemia. The bases are TGTGCCAGCAGCCCACAGGGTTTCAAGAACACCATATATTTT. This codes for CASSPQGFKNTIYF.